These T cell receptor beta chains were read from a single sample in a study of naive and memory T cell subsets. TCRdb re-derived calls from the 5' RACE reads in MiXCR, one entry per CDR3 protein. The table lists around 56,000 distinct CDR3 sequences, approximately 8% of them singletons, with roughly 8.9% in the top ten. Every receptor here comes from a female donor in good health. Each CDR3 is given with its conserved first and last residue. A D gene is named only where the DNA matches it firmly. Size tells how often a clone was seen (once, few, many) or the class of an expanded clone, and some rows leave it out.

TRBV5-1,many,-,TRBJ2-3,TGCGCCAGCAGCTTGGGGACTACCCTCACAGATACGCAGTATTTT,CASSLGTTLTDTQYF
TRBV30,-,-,TRBJ1-6,TGTGCCTGGAAGGAGATGATTAATTCACCCCTCCACTTT,CAWKEMINSPLHF
TRBV19,many,TRBD1,TRBJ2-7,TGTGCCAGTAGTTACAGGGGTGTCTACGAGCAGTACTTC,CASSYRGVYEQYF
TRBV6-2/TRBV6-3,few,-,TRBJ1-2,TGTGCCAGCAGTTATGGCCCGTATGGCTACACCTTC,CASSYGPYGYTF
TRBV27,few,-,TRBJ1-2,TGTGCCAGCAGCCCCCGTTGGGGGGGGGATGGCTACACCTTC,CASSPRWGGDGYTF
TRBV6-2/TRBV6-3,many,-,TRBJ1-5,TGTGCCAGCAAGGAGCGCGGTAGCAATCAGCCCCAGCATTTT,CASKERGSNQPQHF
TRBV6-5,-,-,TRBJ2-7,TGTGCCAGCAGTCTTCTTGGGCCCACCTACGAGCAGTACTTC,CASSLLGPTYEQYF
TRBV7-2,few,-,TRBJ2-3,TGTGCCAGCAGCCCCGGGACACCGCCAGATACGCAGTATTTT,CASSPGTPPDTQYF
TRBV19,-,TRBD1,TRBJ1-5,TGTGCCAGTAGTAGGCGGGACAGTAATCAGCCCCAGCATTTT,CASSRRDSNQPQHF
TRBV29-1,many,-,TRBJ2-3,TGCAGCGTTGATGTGGGGGCTTACAGCACAGATACGCAGTATTTT,CSVDVGAYSTDTQYF
TRBV6-5,-,-,TRBJ1-4,TGTGCCAGCAGTTACATTGCAGGCACGGGTCGTCGAGAAAAACTGTTTTTT,CASSYIAGTGRREKLFF
TRBV19,few,-,TRBJ1-1,TGTGCCAGTAGGGCGGACGGGAACACTGAAGCTTTCTTT,CASRADGNTEAFF
TRBV20-1,-,TRBD1,TRBJ2-7,TGCAGTGCTAGGTCTGTAGGACAGGGAACGTACGAGCAGTACTTC,CSARSVGQGTYEQYF
TRBV20-1,many,-,TRBJ2-7,TGCAGTGCTGGCCGCTCCTACGAGCAGTACTTC,CSAGRSYEQYF
TRBV29-1,-,TRBD1,TRBJ2-1,TGCAGCGTTGTTCTGGGACAGGGAAGCAATGAGCAGTTCTTC,CSVVLGQGSNEQFF
TRBV4-3,few,-,TRBJ2-5,TGCGCCAGCAGCCAAGATGAACGGGCCCAGTACTTC,CASSQDERAQYF
TRBV4-3,many,-,TRBJ2-2,TGCGCCAGCAGCCAAGATTGGGGGGGGCCCGTCACCGGGGAGCTGTTTTTT,CASSQDWGGPVTGELFF
TRBV12-3/TRBV12-4,-,-,TRBJ2-1,TGTGCCAGCAGTTCTCACTCGTACAATGAGCAGTTCTTC,CASSSHSYNEQFF
TRBV12-3/TRBV12-4,-,-,TRBJ1-2,TGTGCCAGCAGGAGGACAGATCGGTACTCTGGCTACACCTTC,CASRRTDRYSGYTF
TRBV6-2/TRBV6-3,many,-,TRBJ2-2,TGTGCCAGCAGTCCTCCACGACGGTCGAACACCGGGGAGCTGTTTTTT,CASSPPRRSNTGELFF
TRBV27,many,TRBD2,TRBJ2-3,TGTGCCAGCAGTGTCCATAGCGGGGGGGCATATACGCAGTATTTT,CASSVHSGGAYTQYF
TRBV14,-,TRBD1,TRBJ1-2,TGTGCCAGCAGCCACCTCACAGGGGGATTAACTCGAGGCTACACCTTC,CASSHLTGGLTRGYTF
TRBV20-1,few,-,TRBJ2-3,TGCAGTGCTAGACAAGTTAGCACAGATACGCAGTATTTT,CSARQVSTDTQYF
TRBV29-1,few,-,TRBJ2-2,TGCAGCGTTCACAGGGAACCCGGGGAGCTGTTTTTT,CSVHREPGELFF
TRBV29-1,-,TRBD1,TRBJ2-7,TGCAGCGTTGGACAGGGAACCGAGCAGTACTTC,CSVGQGTEQYF
TRBV7-2,few,-,TRBJ2-1,TGTGCCAGCAGCCATACCCGGGATGAGCAGTTCTTC,CASSHTRDEQFF
TRBV2,few,TRBD1,TRBJ1-2,TGTGCCAGCAGGGGGACAGGAGCTAACTATGGCGACACCTTC,CASRGTGANYGDTF
TRBV6-2/TRBV6-3,-,TRBD2,TRBJ2-1,TGTGCCAGCAGTTACTCTCCTCGGGGGGGGGTCTACAATGAGCAGTTCTTC,CASSYSPRGGVYNEQFF
TRBV20-1,many,TRBD2,TRBJ2-5,TGCAGTGCTAGAGTATATAGCGGGGGGACGGAGACCCAGTACTTC,CSARVYSGGTETQYF
TRBV19,few,-,TRBJ1-5,TGTGCCAGTAGTATAACGTATAATCAGCCCCAGCATTTT,CASSITYNQPQHF
TRBV7-2,few,TRBD2,TRBJ2-3,TGTGCCACTAGCCAGCGGGGACGCACAGATACGCAGTATTTT,CATSQRGRTDTQYF
TRBV29-1,few,-,TRBJ1-2,TGCAGCGTTGTCAGGGAAAGAGCCTATGGCTACACCTTC,CSVVRERAYGYTF
TRBV29-1,many,-,TRBJ2-4,TGCAGCGTTGCTACCGGGGGTACCAAAAACATTCAGTACTTC,CSVATGGTKNIQYF
TRBV15,many,TRBD1,TRBJ1-1,TGTGCCACCAGCAGAATGACAGGGGGCACTGAAGCTTTCTTT,CATSRMTGGTEAFF
TRBV20-1,many,-,TRBJ2-7,TGCAGTGCCCCCTTGGGGGTTTCCTACGAGCAGTACTTC,CSAPLGVSYEQYF